A single sample gave rise to the 19 T cell receptor beta chains below, sequenced in a study of blood T cell repertoires in COVID-19. The repertoire was sequenced with immunoSEQ multiplex PCR; TCRdb's copy has only in-frame clones and lacks some. The profile covers approximately 300,000 clones, with 85% to 90% appearing a single time and about 4.5% taken by the ten largest. Sequencing used PBMCs or T cells enriched from blood (not recorded which). Receptors originate from a woman aged 18 to 35 with acute COVID-19.

The chain combines TRBV5-1 with TRBJ2-3; TRBD2 agrees at 8 bases. Losses at the gene ends were 4 bases for V and 0 bases for J; bases not matched to a gene: 4. Germline V CDR1 and CDR2: SGHRS, YFSETQ. The CDR3 totals 15 residues. The CDR3: CASSHGLASTDTQYF. CDR3 DNA sequence: TGCGCCAGCAGCCATGGACTAGCTAGCACAGATACGCAGTATTTT.

V is TRBV9 and J is TRBJ2-7; 8 bases are shared with TRBD2. Unmatched junction bases numbered 14, after V lost 3 bases and J lost 6 bases. Germline CDR1 reads SGDLS; CDR2 reads YYNGEE. This CDR3 comprises 16 residues. In DNA form, the CDR3 reads TGTGCCAGCAGCGGAGGAGTTAGCGGGACTCCCGGCGAGCAGTACTTC. Amino acid sequence: CASSGGVSGTPGEQYF.

The chain uses TRBV24-1 and TRBJ2-2; no clear D. Germline lookup yields CDR1 KGHDR and CDR2 SFDVKD. The CDR3 totals 13 residues. V lost 5 bases, J lost 4 bases, and 7 bases lay in between. DNA of the CDR3: TGTGCCACCAGTGTAACGGGCACCGGGGAGCTGTTTTTT. Protein product: CATSVTGTGELFF.

The table lists this clone with a count of one. The chain is built from TRBV28 and TRBJ2-2, with TRBD2 as a possible D gene (7 bases). The germline V and J ends were trimmed by 6 bases and 2 bases, with 16 bases remaining between them. The CDR3 contains 16 residues. Germline-derived CDR1 and CDR2 are MDHEN and SYDVKM. CDR3 loop: CASSPGGGVNTGELFF. Written as DNA, the CDR3 is TGTGCCAGCAGCCCGGGGGGCGGGGTCAACACCGGGGAGCTGTTTTTT.

The V and J genes are TRBV11-3 and TRBJ2-1; 9 bases fit TRBD2. Trimming cost V 5 bases and J 2 bases; bases outside gene matches: 13. This CDR3 has 18 amino acids. CDR1 and CDR2 (germline): SGHNT, YENEEA. CDR3 protein: CASSRQISGRYAYNEQFF. CDR3 sequence (DNA): TGTGCCAGCAGCCGACAAATTAGCGGGAGATACGCCTACAATGAGCAGTTCTTC.

The CDR3 coding sequence is TGCGCCAGCAGCTTTACAGGGAGTGAGGAGACCCAGTACTTC. Its translation is CASSFTGSEETQYF. The chain joins TRBV5-1 to TRBJ2-5; tentatively, D is TRBD1 (6 bases). Trimming took 2 bases from V and 5 from J, leaving 13 bases between them. The CDR3 covers 14 residues. The germline V gene encodes CDR1 SGHRS and CDR2 YFSETQ. The full variable domain, completed using reference TRBV5-1 and TRBJ2-5, is KAGVTQTPRYLIKTRGQQVTLSCSPISGHRSVSWYQQTPGQGLQFLFEYFSETQRNKGNFPGRFSGRQFSNSRSEMNVSTLELGDSALYLCASSFTGSEETQYFGPGTRLLVL.

The gene calls are TRBV30 and TRBJ1-1; D gene uncertain. The V and J ends lost 8 bases and 11 bases respectively, with 18 bases between them. This CDR3 has 11 residues. Germline V gene data show CDR1 as GTSNPN and CDR2 as SVGIG (reference sequence). The CDR3 protein is CAGGFVRFAFF. For the CDR3, the DNA is TGTGCCGGCGGGTTTGTCAGGTTCGCTTTCTTT.

V usage is TRBV6-5 and J usage is TRBJ2-2, with D perhaps TRBD2 (6 bases). This CDR3 spans 15 amino acids. The germline V and J ends were trimmed by 2 bases and 5 bases, with 12 bases remaining between them. CDR1 is MNHEY and CDR2 is SVGAGI in the germline V gene. Here the CDR3 DNA reads TGTGCCAGCAGTTACACGGCAGGGAGGACCGGGGAGCTGTTTTTT. Protein: CASSYTAGRTGELFF.

This clone was seen just once. The genes are TRBV5-1 and TRBJ2-1, with 11 bases matching TRBD2. This CDR3 comprises 15 residues. CDR1 is SGHRS and CDR2 is YFSETQ in the germline V gene. V lost 5 bases and J lost 7; bases outside the gene matches: 8. Here the CDR3 DNA reads TGCGCCAGCAGTCCGACTAGCGGGAAATCTAATGAGCAGTTCTTC. Protein: CASSPTSGKSNEQFF.

This chain joins TRBV27 and TRBJ1-1; 7 bases align to TRBD1. Germline CDR1 reads MNHEY; CDR2 reads SMNVEV (reference sequence). Trimming cost V 3 bases and J 5 bases; bases outside gene matches: 6. The CDR3 contains 14 residues. CDR3 bases: TGTGCCAGCAGTTTGACAGGGCTTGGGACTGAAGCTTTCTTT. Protein: CASSLTGLGTEAFF.

The chain links TRBV10-3 to TRBJ2-7; D might be TRBD2 (5 bases). This CDR3 is 12 amino acids long. V was shortened by 8 bases and J by 1 base, with 9 bases between the two germline ends. Germline V gene lookup returns CDR1 ENHRY and CDR2 SYGVKD. The CDR3: CAIGRESYEQYF. As DNA, the CDR3 is TGTGCCATCGGCCGGGAATCCTACGAGCAGTACTTC.

V and J are TRBV18 and TRBJ2-1; tentative D call: TRBD2 (7 bases). This CDR3 region has 13 residues. The V gene lost 0 bases and the J gene lost 8 bases, with 8 bases spanning the gap. Looked up from germline, CDR1 is KGHSH and CDR2 is LQKENI. CDR3 sequence (DNA): TGTGCCAGCTCACCACCGGGGGGGCATGAGCAGTTCTTC. This sequence encodes CASSPPGGHEQFF.

This chain joins TRBV5-6 and TRBJ2-5, with a possible D match to TRBD1 (6 bases). CDR3 size: 15 residues. Looked up from germline, CDR1 is SGHDT and CDR2 is YYEEEE. The V and J ends lost 4 bases and 2 bases respectively, with 15 bases between them. The CDR3 nucleotides are TGTGCCAGCAGCATCGTAAGGGGGTCTCAAGAGACCCAGTACTTC. Protein sequence: CASSIVRGSQETQYF.

The chain uses TRBV2 and TRBJ2-3; 7 bases are a match to TRBD2. The junction had 4 bases not matched to a gene; V was cut back by 5 bases and J by 2 bases. This CDR3 has 14 amino acids. Germline V gene data show CDR1 as SNHLY and CDR2 as FYNNEI. In DNA form, the CDR3 reads TGTGCCAGCAGTACTAGCGTACTCACAGATACGCAGTATTTT. Its translation: CASSTSVLTDTQYF.

The chain employs TRBV2 and TRBJ2-3, with TRBD2 identical over 8 bases. The junction had 12 bases not matched to a gene; V was cut back by 7 bases and J by 6 bases. Germline V lookup: CDR1 SNHLY, CDR2 FYNNEI. The CDR3 sequence is 15 residues long. This CDR3 is CASTVAPTSEDTQYF. CDR3 sequence (DNA): TGTGCCAGCACCGTAGCCCCGACTAGCGAGGATACGCAGTATTTT.

This chain connects TRBV3-1 (or the pseudogene TRBV3-2) to TRBJ1-2, with a possible D match to TRBD1 (6 bases). This CDR3 has 13 amino acids. Germline V gives CDR1 LGHDT, CDR2 YNNKEL (reference sequence). Deletions cut 4 bases from V and 5 bases from J, with 11 bases between. CDR3 region: CASSRTAAYGYTF. DNA for the CDR3: TGTGCCAGCAGCCGGACAGCCGCTTATGGCTACACCTTC.

V is TRBV7-8 and J is TRBJ2-2; 13 bases match TRBD2. CDR1 is SGHVS and CDR2 is FQNEAQ in the germline V gene. After removal of 5 bases from V and 4 bases from J, the junction contained 16 bases not matched to a gene. This CDR3 spans 20 amino acids. This chain's CDR3 is CASSPRGIPGLAGSTGELFF. The CDR3 DNA reads as TGTGCCAGCAGCCCGCGGGGTATACCGGGACTAGCGGGAAGCACCGGGGAGCTGTTTTTT. Together with reference TRBV7-8 and TRBJ2-2, the CDR3 gives the full variable domain: GAGVSQSPRYKVAKRGQDVALRCDPISGHVSLFWYQQALGQGPEFLTYFQNEAQLDKSGLPSDRFFAERPEGSVSTLKIQRTQQEDSAVYLCASSPRGIPGLAGSTGELFFGEGSRLTVL.

This clone was detected a few times. The chain uses TRBV9 and TRBJ2-5, with 8 bases that match TRBD2. V lost 1 base to trimming and J lost 2 bases; unmatched junction nucleotides: 7. The CDR3 spans 16 residues. The germline gives CDR1 SGDLS, CDR2 YYNGEE. In DNA, the CDR3 is TGTGCCAGCAGCGTAAATTACGGGAGGGGGCAAGAGACCCAGTACTTC. As protein: CASSVNYGRGQETQYF. The full variable domain, its missing parts supplied by reference TRBV9 and TRBJ2-5, is DSGVTQTPKHLITATGQRVTLRCSPRSGDLSVYWYQQSLDQGLQFLIQYYNGEERAKGNILERFSAQQFPDLHSELNLSSLELGDSALYFCASSVNYGRGQETQYFGPGTRLLVL.

Here the CDR3 reads CASSFNRGYSGANVLTF. In DNA form, the CDR3 reads TGTGCCAGCAGTTTTAACAGGGGATACTCTGGGGCCAACGTCCTGACTTTC. This chain uses TRBV28 with TRBJ2-6, with TRBD1 matching over 7 bases. Looked up from germline, CDR1 is MDHEN and CDR2 is SYDVKM. V lost 3 bases and J lost 0; bases outside the gene matches: 5. The CDR3 has 17 residues.